This TCR beta chain stems from a study of T cell changes during pregnancy in multiple sclerosis. Using immunoSEQ multiplex PCR, the repertoire was profiled, and TCRdb retains in-frame clones only, with some absent. The table includes just over 90,000 clones, 75% to 95% detected once. This TCR came from a female donor in good health, enrolled as a control in a pregnancy study. The sample consisted of peripheral blood, taken after pregnancy.

The CDR3: CASHSGTGSNQPQHF. The CDR3 DNA reads as TGTGCCTCACATTCCGGGACAGGTAGCAATCAGCCCCAGCATTTT. This chain uses TRBV19 with TRBJ1-5; 8 positions match TRBD1. The germline CDR1 and CDR2 sequences are LNHDA and SQIVND (reference sequence). V lost 11 bases, J lost 0 bases, and 9 bases stayed unmatched. This CDR3 region has 15 residues.